This passage covers 32 T cell receptor beta chains from one sample sequenced in a study of blood T cell repertoires in COVID-19. Sequenced by immunoSEQ multiplex PCR; TCRdb stores in-frame clones only, minus some. The data hold hundreds of thousands of clones, with roughly 85% observed a single time. Sequencing was carried out using PBMCs or T cells enriched from blood (not recorded which). The receptors come from a man aged 40-55 years who had recovered from COVID-19.

The rearrangement uses TRBV5-4 and TRBJ1-2; 11 bases align to TRBD1. Per germline, CDR1 SGHNT and CDR2 YYREEE (reference sequence). V trimming: 6 bases; J trimming: 3 bases; junction bases outside the gene matches: 13. The length of the CDR3 is 17 residues. CDR3 sequence: CASNRGQGANIYYGYTF. Here the CDR3 DNA reads TGTGCCAGCAACCGCGGACAGGGGGCAAATATATACTATGGCTACACCTTC.

The chain carries TRBV25-1 and TRBJ2-7, with D perhaps TRBD2 (6 bases). V lost 7 bases and J lost 2, with 12 bases in between. The CDR3 loop spans 13 amino acids. Germline lookup yields CDR1 MGHDK and CDR2 SYGVNS. The DNA of the CDR3 is TGTGCCAGCACGGGACTGCCTCCCTACGAGCAGTACTTC. This gives the protein CASTGLPPYEQYF.

The chain uses TRBV20-1 and TRBJ2-6; the D is unclear. The germline gives CDR1 DFQATT, CDR2 SNEGSKA (reference sequence). This CDR3 comprises 11 residues. CDR3 sequence: CPLTGANVLTF. In DNA form, the CDR3 reads TGCCCACTGACAGGGGCCAACGTCCTGACTTTC.

V gene TRBV6-2 or TRBV6-3 combines with J gene TRBJ2-3; a weak D match, TRBD1 (5 bases). The V end was cut by 4 bases, the J end by 3 bases, with 14 bases between. Germline V gives CDR1 MNHEY, CDR2 SVGEGT. This CDR3 comprises 15 residues. The CDR3 DNA reads as TGTGCCAGCAGTTTCCAGGGCTTCGGTACAGATACGCAGTATTTT. Translation gives CASSFQGFGTDTQYF.

This clone was detected a few times. The J gene is TRBJ1-1, the V gene TRBV19, with 8 bases fitting TRBD1. Germline V gene data show CDR1 as LNHDA and CDR2 as SQIVND (reference sequence). Trimming removed 0 bases from V and 10 bases from J; junction bases left unmatched: 16. CDR3 length: 17 amino acids. The CDR3 here is CASSIDSYRGAFLGAFF. The CDR3 DNA is TGTGCCAGTAGTATAGATTCCTACAGGGGGGCCTTCTTAGGAGCTTTCTTT.

The chain couples TRBV5-4 to TRBJ1-2, with TRBD1 matching over 10 bases. Germline V lookup: CDR1 SGHNT, CDR2 YYREEE (reference sequence). This CDR3 spans 16 amino acids. The junction had 9 bases not matched to a gene; V was cut back by 3 bases and J by 4 bases. For the CDR3, the DNA is TGTGCCAGCAGCTCGCCCCGGGACAGGGGACCCTATGGCTACACCTTC. Translating gives CASSSPRDRGPYGYTF. Looking up the rest from reference TRBV5-4 and TRBJ1-2 gives the full variable domain: ETGVTQSPTHLIKTRGQQVTLRCSSQSGHNTVSWYQQALGQGPQFIFQYYREEENGRGNFPPRFSGLQFPNYSSELNVNALELDDSALYLCASSSPRDRGPYGYTFGSGTRLTVV.

This clone was picked up one time. V usage is TRBV2 and J usage is TRBJ1-1; D may be TRBD1 (5 bases). Trimming pared 8 bases from V and 0 bases from J, leaving 19 bases between. The germline V gene encodes CDR1 SNHLY and CDR2 FYNNEI. The CDR3 length is 16 residues. In DNA, the CDR3 is TGTGCCAGCGCGATTGACAGACGCTCCATGAACACTGAAGCTTTCTTT. It translates to CASAIDRRSMNTEAFF.

The chain is built from TRBV11-3 and TRBJ2-1; TRBD2 is a possible D gene (6 bases). Germline V gene sequence: CDR1 SGHNT, CDR2 YENEEA. Trimming stripped 3 bases from V and 4 bases from J, with 16 bases between. The CDR3 has 16 amino acids. This CDR3 reads CASSFLTRAGYNEQFF. The CDR3 coding sequence is TGTGCCAGCAGCTTTTTGACGAGAGCGGGTTACAATGAGCAGTTCTTC. Variable domain in full (rest from reference TRBV11-3 and TRBJ2-1): EAGVVQSPRYKIIEKKQPVAFWCNPISGHNTLYWYLQNLGQGPELLIRYENEEAVDDSQLPKDRFSAERLKGVDSTLKIQPAELGDSAVYLCASSFLTRAGYNEQFFGPGTRLTVL.

The chain carries TRBV9 and TRBJ2-6; 8 bases are a match to TRBD1. V was clipped by 4 bases and J by 2 bases; unmatched bases: 8. This CDR3 is built from 17 residues. The V gene's germline CDR1 is SGDLS and CDR2 YYNGEE. The CDR3 is CASSPRTGLAGANVLTF. DNA of the CDR3: TGTGCCAGCAGCCCCCGGACAGGGCTAGCTGGGGCCAACGTCCTGACTTTC.

This rearrangement joins TRBV5-4 to TRBJ2-3; D is ambiguous. CDR3 length equals 14 residues. Germline lookup yields CDR1 SGHNT and CDR2 YYREEE (reference sequence). The V end lost 4 bases, the J end lost 0 bases, and 9 bases lay between the germline ends. The CDR3: CASSPMTSTDTQYF. The CDR3 DNA follows: TGTGCCAGCAGCCCAATGACTAGCACAGATACGCAGTATTTT.

The gene calls are TRBV25-1 and TRBJ2-7, with a possible D match to TRBD1 (6 bases). Between the trimmed V and J ends, which lost 6 bases and 2 bases, there was a span of 23 bases. This CDR3 contains 17 residues. The germline V gene has CDR1 MGHDK and CDR2 SYGVNS. In DNA, the CDR3 is TGTGCCAGCAGACCCACAGAGGGGCAGGGGCCAACCTACGAGCAGTACTTC. Translation: CASRPTEGQGPTYEQYF.

Concerning this clone: The same CDR3 is also encoded by other DNA sequences in this sample. The CDR3 nucleotides are TGTGCCAGCAGCTTGGGGGGATATAGCAATCAGCCCCAGCATTTT. As protein: CASSLGGYSNQPQHF. The chain couples TRBV7-2 to TRBJ1-5; D might be TRBD1 (5 bases). Deletions cut 3 bases from V and 0 bases from J, with 9 bases between. The CDR3 runs 15 residues. Germline assignment: CDR1 SGHTA and CDR2 FQGNSA.

On this clone itself: Different DNA sequences within this sample yield the same CDR3. The V and J genes are TRBV5-1 and TRBJ2-3, with TRBD2 matching 8 bases. The CDR3 covers 13 residues. Germline V gene data show CDR1 as SGHRS and CDR2 as YFSETQ. The trim removed 3 bases at V and 4 bases at J, leaving 1 base unmatched. CDR3 coding DNA: TGCGCCAGCAGCTCAGCGGGGGCAGATACGCAGTATTTT. It codes for CASSSAGADTQYF.

The rearrangement joins TRBV7-8 to TRBJ1-2; 9 nucleotides align to TRBD1. Germline trimming cut 1 base from V and 7 bases from J; bases unmatched to any gene: 4. The CDR3 loop spans 14 amino acids. The V gene's germline CDR1 is SGHVS and CDR2 FQNEAQ. The chain's CDR3 is CASSLVTGGFGYTF. The CDR3 DNA follows: TGTGCCAGCAGCTTAGTAACAGGGGGCTTTGGCTACACCTTC.

J is TRBJ1-2 and V is TRBV6-4; D might be TRBD1 (6 bases). The ends were cut back, 0 bases at V and 4 bases at J, with 18 bases in the middle. Per the germline V gene, CDR1 is MRHNA and CDR2 is SNTAGT. The CDR3 is 17 residues long. CDR3 region: CASSDSKFRGAIYGYTF. CDR3 DNA sequence: TGTGCCAGCAGTGACTCGAAATTTCGGGGGGCGATCTATGGCTACACCTTC.

The chain combines TRBV5-1 with TRBJ2-3, with 12 bases that match TRBD2. The CDR3 runs to 17 residues. Germline V CDR1 and CDR2: SGHRS, YFSETQ. V gave up 4 bases and J gave up 0 bases; unmatched junction bases: 6. The CDR3 reads CASSPGTSGFSTDTQYF. The CDR3 DNA reads TGCGCCAGCAGCCCCGGGACTAGCGGGTTTAGCACAGATACGCAGTATTTT.

DNA of the CDR3: TGTGCCAGCAGCTTGAGGACAGGGGGCAACTACGAGCAGTACTTC. Translation gives CASSLRTGGNYEQYF. The rearrangement links TRBV11-1 to TRBJ2-7; 11 bases are a match to TRBD1. The CDR3 sequence is 15 residues long. The J segment lost 3 bases and the V segment lost 3 bases, leaving 4 bases of the junction unmatched. CDR1 and CDR2 from the germline V gene are SGHAT and FQDESV (reference sequence).

V is TRBV3-1 (or the pseudogene TRBV3-2) and J is TRBJ2-1; 8 nucleotides align to TRBD2. CDR3 length: 17 amino acids. The J segment lost 8 bases and the V segment lost 1 base, leaving 13 bases of the junction unmatched. The germline V gene encodes CDR1 LGHDT and CDR2 YNNKEL (reference sequence). CDR3 in amino acids: CASSQVYGGRIIDEQFF. Here the CDR3 DNA reads TGTGCCAGCAGCCAAGTTTATGGCGGGAGGATCATAGATGAGCAGTTCTTC.

The CDR3 DNA reads as TGCGCCAGCAGCCTCGGGTCGTTTTCCTACGAGCAGTACTTC. Its protein product is CASSLGSFSYEQYF. The chain combines TRBV4-1 with TRBJ2-7; unclear D gene. Trimming removed 4 bases at V and 1 base at J, with 11 bases between. The CDR3 is 14 residues long. The V gene's germline CDR1 is MGHRA and CDR2 YSYEKL.

This chain joins TRBV3-1 (or the pseudogene TRBV3-2) and TRBJ2-7; weak D call: TRBD2 (5 bases). Germline V gives CDR1 LGHDT, CDR2 YNNKEL (reference sequence). V shed 0 bases and J shed 9 bases, with 15 bases lying between them. The CDR3 runs to 14 residues. Written as DNA, the CDR3 is TGTGCCAGCAGCCAAGACGGAGGAACCCGGAGGCAGTACTTC. Translating it yields CASSQDGGTRRQYF.

The chain is built from TRBV7-3 and TRBJ2-2, with 8 nucleotides matching TRBD2. The CDR3 totals 15 residues. The germline V gene encodes CDR1 SGHTA and CDR2 FQGTGA. V gave up 5 bases and J gave up 6 bases; unmatched junction bases: 8. CDR3 DNA sequence: TGTGCCAGCAGCCGCAGCGGGAGTAAGGCCGGGGAGCTGTTTTTT. Its translation: CASSRSGSKAGELFF.

The rearrangement uses TRBV30 and TRBJ1-5; no firm D call. The CDR3 loop spans 13 amino acids. Trimming pared 3 bases from V and 3 bases from J, leaving 9 bases between. The germline CDR1 and CDR2 sequences are GTSNPN and SVGIG (reference sequence). CDR3 nucleotide sequence: TGTGCCTGGAGCAGGCAGGACAATCAGCCCCAGCATTTT. It is translated as CAWSRQDNQPQHF.

In the case of this clone: Other DNA sequences from this sample encode an identical CDR3 as well. The CDR3 DNA is TGTGCCAGCAGCCAGCAGGGGAGCGGAAACACCATATATTTT. It specifies CASSQQGSGNTIYF. The rearrangement uses TRBV3-1 (or the pseudogene TRBV3-2) and TRBJ1-3; weak D call: TRBD1 (6 bases). Per the germline V gene, CDR1 is LGHDT and CDR2 is YNNKEL (reference sequence). The V and J ends lost 3 bases and 4 bases respectively, with 10 bases between them. The CDR3 is made up of 14 amino acids.

This clone was observed once. V usage is TRBV29-1 and J usage is TRBJ2-7, with TRBD2 matching over 11 bases. Germline CDR1 and CDR2: SQVTM and ANQGSEA. V lost 7 bases and J lost 4; bases outside the gene matches: 3. The CDR3 extends over 12 amino acids. The chain's CDR3 is CSATSGRYEQYF. CDR3 DNA sequence: TGCAGCGCCACTAGCGGGAGATACGAGCAGTACTTC.

The V and J genes are TRBV7-3 and TRBJ2-1; 9 bases are a match to TRBD2. With V trimmed by 3 bases and J by 7 bases, 7 bases remained unmatched. Germline loops: CDR1 SGHTA, CDR2 FQGTGA. This CDR3 spans 15 amino acids. Written as DNA, the CDR3 is TGTGCCAGCAGCTTTTTAGCGGGAGTGGATAATGAGCAGTTCTTC. Its protein is CASSFLAGVDNEQFF.

The chain joins TRBV5-5 to TRBJ1-4; D remains unclear. This CDR3 contains 17 residues. Trimming shortened V by 0 bases and J by 0 bases, and 12 bases separated the two germline ends. The germline V gene encodes CDR1 SGHKS and CDR2 YYEKEE (reference sequence). This CDR3 is CASSLGPTRSTNEKLFF. CDR3 nucleotides: TGTGCCAGCAGCTTGGGGCCCACCAGATCAACTAATGAAAAACTGTTTTTT.

The chain couples TRBV25-1 to TRBJ2-1, with 9 bases identical to TRBD2. The V and J ends lost 7 bases and 6 bases, in that order; junction bases with no gene match: 7. The germline CDR1 and CDR2 sequences are MGHDK and SYGVNS. The CDR3 consists of 14 residues. The CDR3 region has the DNA TGTGCCAGCACGATGACTAGCGGATTCAATGAGCAGTTCTTC. Translation gives CASTMTSGFNEQFF.

This chain links TRBV18 with TRBJ2-1, with 8 positions matching TRBD1. V shed 6 bases and J 9 bases; nucleotides not matched to a gene: 13. Germline CDR1 and CDR2: KGHSH and LQKENI. The CDR3 runs to 15 residues. This chain's CDR3 is CASSGQGSGGPEQFF. The CDR3 DNA sequence: TGTGCCAGCTCCGGACAGGGAAGCGGCGGTCCTGAGCAGTTCTTC.

This chain joins TRBV30 and TRBJ1-6; weak D call: TRBD1 (5 bases). From germline, CDR1 is GTSNPN and CDR2 SVGIG (reference sequence). Deletions cut 4 bases from V and 7 bases from J, with 14 bases between. The CDR3 runs 14 residues. The CDR3 region is CAWTGMVSNSPLHF. DNA for the CDR3: TGTGCCTGGACAGGGATGGTATCGAATTCACCCCTCCACTTT.

This chain links TRBV5-1 with TRBJ2-5, with TRBD1 identical over 7 bases. This CDR3 contains 15 residues. The junction had 5 bases not matched to a gene; V was cut back by 0 bases and J by 3 bases. The V gene's germline CDR1 is SGHRS and CDR2 YFSETQ. The DNA of the CDR3 is TGCGCCAGCAGCTTGGGTGACAGGGTGGAAGAGACCCAGTACTTC. It is translated as CASSLGDRVEETQYF.

The rearrangement joins TRBV4-2 to TRBJ2-7; 9 nucleotides agree with TRBD2. CDR3 size: 16 residues. The junction had 8 bases not matched to a gene; V was cut back by 1 base and J by 4 bases. Per germline, CDR1 LGHNA and CDR2 YNFKEQ. The CDR3 DNA follows: TGTGCCAGCAGCCAAGCCGCCGTAGCGGGAGAATACGAGCAGTACTTC. Encoded protein: CASSQAAVAGEYEQYF.

This clone was seen a single time. The rearrangement uses TRBV6-2 or TRBV6-3 and TRBJ2-1, with 8 bases fitting TRBD1. The length of the CDR3 is 17 residues. Germline CDR1 reads MNHEY; CDR2 reads SVGEGT. V shed 4 bases and J 1 base; nucleotides not matched to a gene: 9. Here the CDR3 DNA reads TGTGCCAGCAGTTGGTGGGAGGACAGGGAATCCTACAATGAGCAGTTCTTC. Residues: CASSWWEDRESYNEQFF.